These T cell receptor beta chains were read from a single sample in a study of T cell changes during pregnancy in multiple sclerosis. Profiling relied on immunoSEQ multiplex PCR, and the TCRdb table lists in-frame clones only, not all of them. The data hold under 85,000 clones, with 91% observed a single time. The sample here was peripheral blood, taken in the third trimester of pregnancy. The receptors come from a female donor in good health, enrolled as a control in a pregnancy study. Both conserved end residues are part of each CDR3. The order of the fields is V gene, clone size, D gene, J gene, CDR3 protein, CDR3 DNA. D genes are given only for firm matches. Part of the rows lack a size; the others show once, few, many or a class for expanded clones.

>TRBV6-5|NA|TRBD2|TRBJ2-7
CASSKAGGPGEQYF
TGTGCCAGCAGTAAAGCGGGGGGCCCTGGCGAGCAGTACTTC
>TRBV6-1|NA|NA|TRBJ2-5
CASSEDRTFHQETQYF
TGTGCCAGCAGTGAAGATCGGACATTTCACCAAGAGACCCAGTACTTC
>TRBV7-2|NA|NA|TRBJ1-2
CASSLQGGGDYGYTF
TGTGCCAGCAGCCTCCAAGGGGGGGGCGACTATGGCTACACCTTC
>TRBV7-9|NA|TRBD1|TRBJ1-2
CASSHTGQGNYGYTF
TGTGCCAGCAGCCACACGGGACAGGGGAACTATGGCTACACCTTC
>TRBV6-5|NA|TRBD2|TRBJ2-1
CASSYSSGGFYNEQFF
TGTGCCAGCAGTTACTCCAGCGGGGGGTTCTACAATGAGCAGTTCTTC
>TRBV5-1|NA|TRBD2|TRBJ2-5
CASTPLAGGPETQYF
TGCGCCAGCACTCCCCTAGCGGGGGGGCCGGAGACCCAGTACTTC
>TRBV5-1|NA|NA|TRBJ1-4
CASSSSGEGKLFF
TGCGCCAGCAGCTCATCGGGAGAGGGAAAACTGTTTTTT
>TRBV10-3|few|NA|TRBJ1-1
CAIKDRTVNTEAFF
TGTGCCATCAAGGACCGGACAGTGAACACTGAAGCTTTCTTT
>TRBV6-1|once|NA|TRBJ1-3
CASSVLRSDGNTIYF
TGTGCCAGCAGTGTTCTAAGGAGTGACGGAAACACCATATATTTT
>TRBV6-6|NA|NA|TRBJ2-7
CASSYEAWVYEQYF
TGTGCCAGCAGTTACGAAGCGTGGGTCTACGAGCAGTACTTC
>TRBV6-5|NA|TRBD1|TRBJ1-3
CASSGQVRSGNTIYF
TGTGCCAGCAGTGGACAGGTCCGCTCTGGAAACACCATATATTTT
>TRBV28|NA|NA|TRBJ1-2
CASTISGGFNYGYTF
TGTGCCAGCACCATTAGCGGGGGGTTCAACTATGGCTACACCTTC
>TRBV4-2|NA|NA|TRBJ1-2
CASTQAGRYGYTF
TGTGCCAGCACCCAGGCAGGGCGCTATGGCTACACCTTC
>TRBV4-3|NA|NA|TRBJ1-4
CASSQTGATNEKLFF
TGCGCCAGCAGCCAGACAGGCGCAACTAATGAAAAACTGTTTTTT
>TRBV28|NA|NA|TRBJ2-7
CASTTPTGSYEQYF
TGTGCCAGCACCACCCCGACAGGATCCTACGAGCAGTACTTC
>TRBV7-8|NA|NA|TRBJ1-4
CASSYGQTEKLFF
TGTGCCAGCAGCTACGGACAGACCGAAAAACTGTTTTTT
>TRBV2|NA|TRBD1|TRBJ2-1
CASSEPTGPVHNEQFF
TGTGCCAGCAGTGAACCGACAGGGCCCGTTCACAATGAGCAGTTCTTC
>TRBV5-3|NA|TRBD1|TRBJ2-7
CARRRQGALYEQYF
TGTGCCAGAAGAAGACAGGGGGCGTTATACGAGCAGTACTTC
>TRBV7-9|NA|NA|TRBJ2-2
CASSVTRGGAVGELFF
TGTGCCAGCAGCGTGACGAGAGGCGGGGCAGTCGGGGAGCTGTTTTTT
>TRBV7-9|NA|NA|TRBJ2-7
CASSSGPRGEQYF
TGTGCCAGCAGCTCGGGACCGAGGGGGGAGCAGTACTTC
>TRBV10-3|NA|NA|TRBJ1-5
CAITGGVGQPQHF
TGTGCCATCACCGGAGGGGTAGGTCAGCCCCAGCATTTT
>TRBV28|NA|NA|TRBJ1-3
CASSLSPGRAGNTIYF
TGTGCCAGCAGTTTATCACCAGGGAGGGCTGGAAACACCATATATTTT
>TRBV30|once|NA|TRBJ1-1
CAWSPLTEGAFF
TGTGCCTGGAGTCCACTTACAGAAGGAGCTTTCTTT
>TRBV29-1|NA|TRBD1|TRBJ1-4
CSATQGARGGGEKLFF
TGCAGCGCCACACAGGGGGCGAGAGGAGGAGGGGAAAAACTGTTTTTT
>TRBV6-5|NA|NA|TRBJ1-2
CASQGLNGYTF
TGTGCCAGCCAGGGATTAAATGGCTACACCTTC
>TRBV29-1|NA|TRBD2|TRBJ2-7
CSVVPASGGPYEQYF
TGCAGCGTTGTTCCCGCTAGCGGGGGACCCTACGAGCAGTACTTC
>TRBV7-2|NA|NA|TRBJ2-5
CASSIDRDQETQYF
TGTGCCAGCAGCATAGACCGGGACCAAGAGACCCAGTACTTC
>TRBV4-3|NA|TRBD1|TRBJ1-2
CASSQGDRGSYGYTF
TGCGCCAGCAGCCAAGGGGACAGGGGGAGCTATGGCTACACCTTC
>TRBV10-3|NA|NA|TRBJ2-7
CAISLTGTSYEQYF
TGTGCCATCAGCTTAACAGGGACCTCCTACGAGCAGTACTTC
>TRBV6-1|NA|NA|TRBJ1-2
CAFRRTGKYGYTF
TGTGCCTTCCGACGAACAGGAAAATATGGCTACACCTTC
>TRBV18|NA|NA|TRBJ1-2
CASSPTEAANYGYTF
TGTGCCAGCTCACCCACAGAAGCCGCTAACTATGGCTACACCTTC
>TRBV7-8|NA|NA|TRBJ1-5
CASSDRTISNQPQHF
TGTGCCAGCAGTGACAGGACGATCAGCAATCAGCCCCAGCATTTT
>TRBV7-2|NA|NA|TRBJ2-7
CASSLGGEREQYF
TGTGCCAGCAGCTTAGGGGGGGAGAGAGAGCAGTACTTC
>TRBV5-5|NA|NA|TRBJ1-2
CASSPGEYGYTF
TGTGCCAGCAGCCCGGGGGAGTATGGCTACACCTTC
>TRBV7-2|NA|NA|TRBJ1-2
CASSLGGTVGYTF
TGTGCCAGCAGCTTGGGAGGAACGGTAGGCTACACCTTC
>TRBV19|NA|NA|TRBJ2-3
CASRAVTDTQYF
TGTGCCAGTAGGGCTGTAACAGATACGCAGTATTTT
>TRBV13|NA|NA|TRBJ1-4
CASSLGVATNEKLFF
TGTGCCAGCAGCTTAGGCGTTGCAACTAATGAAAAACTGTTTTTT
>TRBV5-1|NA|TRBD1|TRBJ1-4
CASSFPGQGDEKLFF
TGCGCCAGCAGCTTTCCGGGACAGGGTGATGAAAAACTGTTTTTT
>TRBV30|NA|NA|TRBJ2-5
CAWSEPGRVETQYF
TGTGCCTGGTCTGAACCTGGGCGGGTGGAGACCCAGTACTTC
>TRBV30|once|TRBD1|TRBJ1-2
CAWSINSGTGRMYGYTF
TGTGCCTGGAGTATAAACTCCGGGACAGGGAGGATGTATGGCTACACCTTC
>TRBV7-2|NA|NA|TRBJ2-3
CASGTTSLYKYF
TGTGCCAGCGGGACCACTAGCCTTTATAAGTATTTT
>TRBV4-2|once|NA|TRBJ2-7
CASSQVGRPYEQYF
TGTGCCAGCAGCCAAGTCGGCAGGCCCTACGAGCAGTACTTC
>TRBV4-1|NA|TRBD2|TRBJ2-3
CASSHPLAGGADTQYF
TGCGCCAGCAGCCATCCACTAGCGGGGGGTGCAGATACGCAGTATTTT
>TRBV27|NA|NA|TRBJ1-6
CASSFAQNNSPLHF
TGTGCCAGCAGTTTTGCACAGAATAATTCACCCCTCCACTTT
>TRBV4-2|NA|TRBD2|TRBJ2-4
CASSRTSGEAKNIQYF
TGTGCCAGCAGCCGGACTAGCGGGGAGGCCAAAAACATTCAGTACTTC
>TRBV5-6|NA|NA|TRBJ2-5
CASKLAGGGETQYF
TGTGCCAGCAAACTCGCCGGGGGAGGAGAGACCCAGTACTTC
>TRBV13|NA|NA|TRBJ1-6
CASSVKSYNSPLHF
TGTGCCAGCAGCGTCAAATCCTATAATTCACCCCTCCACTTT
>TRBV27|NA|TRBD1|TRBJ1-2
CASSLNRDRDYIYGYTF
TGTGCCAGCAGTTTGAATCGGGACAGGGATTATATCTATGGCTACACCTTC
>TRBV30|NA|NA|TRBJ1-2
CAWSVAKNYGYTF
TGTGCCTGGAGTGTCGCGAAAAACTATGGCTACACCTTC
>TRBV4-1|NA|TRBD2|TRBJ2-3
CASSQERPSGLRGDTQYF
TGCGCCAGCAGCCAAGAGAGGCCTAGCGGGCTAAGGGGCGATACGCAGTATTTT
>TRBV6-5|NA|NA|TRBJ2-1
CASSYRRGLYNEQFF
TGTGCCAGCAGTTACCGGAGGGGGCTCTACAATGAGCAGTTCTTC
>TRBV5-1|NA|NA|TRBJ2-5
CASSFTTSQETQYF
TGCGCCAGCAGCTTCACAACGTCCCAAGAGACCCAGTACTTC
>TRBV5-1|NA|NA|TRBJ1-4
CASSEGEVPGTNEKLFF
TGCGCCAGCAGTGAAGGGGAAGTGCCTGGAACTAATGAAAAACTGTTTTTT
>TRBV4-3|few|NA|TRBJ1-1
CASSRLPGGGTEAFF
TGCGCCAGCAGCCGCCTCCCTGGGGGAGGCACTGAAGCTTTCTTT
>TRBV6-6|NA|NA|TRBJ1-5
CASRTGGNHQPQHF
TGTGCCAGCAGGACGGGAGGTAACCATCAGCCCCAGCATTTT
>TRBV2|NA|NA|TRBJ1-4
CASRLGFDEKLFF
TGTGCCAGCCGTCTGGGCTTCGATGAAAAACTGTTTTTT
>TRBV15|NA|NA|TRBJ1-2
CATSGGAGENYGYTF
TGTGCCACCAGCGGTGGAGCAGGGGAGAACTATGGCTACACCTTC
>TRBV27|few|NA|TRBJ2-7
CASSINQREQYF
TGTGCCAGCAGCATAAACCAGCGGGAGCAGTACTTC
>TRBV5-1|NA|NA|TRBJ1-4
CASSVTRGVNEKLFF
TGCGCCAGCAGCGTAACCCGGGGGGTTAATGAAAAACTGTTTTTT
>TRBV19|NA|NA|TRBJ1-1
CASSLTTRAEAFF
TGTGCCAGTAGCTTAACGACACGAGCTGAAGCTTTCTTT